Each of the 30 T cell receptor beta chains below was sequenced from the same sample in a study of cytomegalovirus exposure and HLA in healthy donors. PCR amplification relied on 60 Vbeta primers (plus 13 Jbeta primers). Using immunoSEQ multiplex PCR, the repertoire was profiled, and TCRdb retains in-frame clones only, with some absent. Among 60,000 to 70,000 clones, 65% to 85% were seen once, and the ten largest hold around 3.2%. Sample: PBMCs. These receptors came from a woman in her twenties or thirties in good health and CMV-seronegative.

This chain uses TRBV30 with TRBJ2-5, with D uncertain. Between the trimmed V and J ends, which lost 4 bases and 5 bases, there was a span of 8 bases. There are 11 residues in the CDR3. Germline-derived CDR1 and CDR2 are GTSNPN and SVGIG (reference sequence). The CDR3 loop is CAWTVRETQYF. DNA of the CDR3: TGTGCCTGGACGGTTCGGGAGACCCAGTACTTC.

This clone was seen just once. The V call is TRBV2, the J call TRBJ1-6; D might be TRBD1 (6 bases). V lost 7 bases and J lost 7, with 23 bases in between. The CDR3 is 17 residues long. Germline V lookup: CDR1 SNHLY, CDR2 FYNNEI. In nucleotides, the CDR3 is TGTGCCAGCAACTACCCAGCAGGGGATAATGAGAATTCACCCCTCCACTTT. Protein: CASNYPAGDNENSPLHF.

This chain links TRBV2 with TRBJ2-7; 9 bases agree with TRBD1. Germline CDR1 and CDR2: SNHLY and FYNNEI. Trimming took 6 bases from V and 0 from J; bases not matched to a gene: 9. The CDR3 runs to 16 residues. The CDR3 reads CASRARTGASSYEQYF. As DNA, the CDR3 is TGTGCCAGCAGGGCCCGGACAGGGGCCAGCTCCTACGAGCAGTACTTC.

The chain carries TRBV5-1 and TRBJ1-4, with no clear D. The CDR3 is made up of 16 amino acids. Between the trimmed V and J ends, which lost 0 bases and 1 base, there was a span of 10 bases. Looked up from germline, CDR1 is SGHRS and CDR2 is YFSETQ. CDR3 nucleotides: TGCGCCAGCAGCTTGGGTACTACCCGAACTAATGAAAAACTGTTTTTT. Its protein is CASSLGTTRTNEKLFF. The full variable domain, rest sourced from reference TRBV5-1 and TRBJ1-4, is KAGVTQTPRYLIKTRGQQVTLSCSPISGHRSVSWYQQTPGQGLQFLFEYFSETQRNKGNFPGRFSGRQFSNSRSEMNVSTLELGDSALYLCASSLGTTRTNEKLFFGSGTQLSVL.

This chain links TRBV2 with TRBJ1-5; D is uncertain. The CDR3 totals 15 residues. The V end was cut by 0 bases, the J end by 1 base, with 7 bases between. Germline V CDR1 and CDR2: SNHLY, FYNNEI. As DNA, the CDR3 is TGTGCCAGCAGTGAAGCGACTTTAAGCAATCAGCCCCAGCATTTT. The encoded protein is CASSEATLSNQPQHF.

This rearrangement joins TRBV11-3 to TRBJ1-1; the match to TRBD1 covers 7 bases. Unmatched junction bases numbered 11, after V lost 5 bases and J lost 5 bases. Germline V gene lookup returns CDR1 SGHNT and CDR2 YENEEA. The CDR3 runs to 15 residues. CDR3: CASSPPGDSGTEAFF. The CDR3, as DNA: TGTGCCAGCAGCCCACCCGGGGACAGTGGGACTGAAGCTTTCTTT.

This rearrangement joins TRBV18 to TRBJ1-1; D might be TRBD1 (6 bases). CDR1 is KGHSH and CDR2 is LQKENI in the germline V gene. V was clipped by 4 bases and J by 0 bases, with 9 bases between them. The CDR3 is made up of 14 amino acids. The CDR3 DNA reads TGTGCCAGCTCACGTGGACAGATGAACACTGAAGCTTTCTTT. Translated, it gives CASSRGQMNTEAFF.

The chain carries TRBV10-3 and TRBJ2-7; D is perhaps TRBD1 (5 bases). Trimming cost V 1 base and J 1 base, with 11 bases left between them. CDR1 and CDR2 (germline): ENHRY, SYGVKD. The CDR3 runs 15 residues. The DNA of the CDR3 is TGTGCCATCAGTGAGTTTCAGGACACGTCCTACGAGCAGTACTTC. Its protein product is CAISEFQDTSYEQYF.

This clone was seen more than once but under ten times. CDR3 nucleotides: TGCGCCAGCAGTGAGTCGGTGGAGGGTATCTATGGCTACACCTTC. Translated: CASSESVEGIYGYTF. This chain links TRBV10-1 with TRBJ1-2; D gene unclear. CDR1 is WNHNN and CDR2 is SYGVQD in the germline V gene (reference sequence). The CDR3 has 15 residues. Deletions cut 0 bases from V and 4 bases from J, with 12 bases between.

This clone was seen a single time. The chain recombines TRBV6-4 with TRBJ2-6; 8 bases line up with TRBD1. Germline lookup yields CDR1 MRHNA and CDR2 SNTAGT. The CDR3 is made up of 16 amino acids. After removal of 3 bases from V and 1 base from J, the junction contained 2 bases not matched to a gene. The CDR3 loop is CASSERQGSGANVLTF. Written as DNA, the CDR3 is TGTGCCAGCAGTGAGCGACAGGGGTCTGGGGCCAACGTCCTGACTTTC.

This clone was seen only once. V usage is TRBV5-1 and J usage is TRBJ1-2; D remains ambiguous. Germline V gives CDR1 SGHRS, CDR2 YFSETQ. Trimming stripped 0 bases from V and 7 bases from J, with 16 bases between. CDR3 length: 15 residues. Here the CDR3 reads CASSLDPGVSGGYTF. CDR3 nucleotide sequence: TGCGCCAGCAGCTTGGATCCCGGGGTCTCGGGTGGCTACACCTTC.

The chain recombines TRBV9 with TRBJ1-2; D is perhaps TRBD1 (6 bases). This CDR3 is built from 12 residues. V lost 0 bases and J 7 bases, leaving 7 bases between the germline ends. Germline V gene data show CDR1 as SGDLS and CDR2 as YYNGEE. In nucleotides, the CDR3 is TGTGCCAGCAGCGTAGGGACAGCTGGCTACACCTTC. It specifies CASSVGTAGYTF. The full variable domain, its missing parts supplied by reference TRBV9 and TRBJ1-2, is DSGVTQTPKHLITATGQRVTLRCSPRSGDLSVYWYQQSLDQGLQFLIQYYNGEERAKGNILERFSAQQFPDLHSELNLSSLELGDSALYFCASSVGTAGYTFGSGTRLTVV.

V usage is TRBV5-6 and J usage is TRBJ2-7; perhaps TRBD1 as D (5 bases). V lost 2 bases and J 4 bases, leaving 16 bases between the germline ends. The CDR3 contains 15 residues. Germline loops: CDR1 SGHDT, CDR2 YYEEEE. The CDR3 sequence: CASSFSQGGRYEQYF. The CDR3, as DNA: TGTGCCAGCAGCTTTTCTCAGGGTGGTAGGTACGAGCAGTACTTC.

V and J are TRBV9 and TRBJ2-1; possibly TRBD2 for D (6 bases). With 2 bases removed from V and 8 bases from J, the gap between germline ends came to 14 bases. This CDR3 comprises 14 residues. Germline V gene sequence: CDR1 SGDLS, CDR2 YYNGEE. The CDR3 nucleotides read TGTGCCAGCAGCGTGGGGGGAGGTTTCCATGAGCAGTTCTTC. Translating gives CASSVGGGFHEQFF.

This chain's CDR3 is CASSLVQNTEAFF. The CDR3 DNA is TGTGCCAGCAGCTTAGTACAGAACACTGAAGCTTTCTTT. This rearrangement joins TRBV7-8 to TRBJ1-1, with D hard to call. The ends were cut back, 1 base at V and 1 base at J, with 4 bases in the middle. The CDR3 spans 13 residues. From germline, CDR1 is SGHVS and CDR2 FQNEAQ.

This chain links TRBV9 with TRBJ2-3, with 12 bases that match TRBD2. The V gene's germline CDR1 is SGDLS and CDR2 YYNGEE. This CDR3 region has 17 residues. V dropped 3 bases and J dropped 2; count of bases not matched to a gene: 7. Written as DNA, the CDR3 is TGTGCCAGCAGCGCAAGACTAGCGGGGGATTTCACAGATACGCAGTATTTT. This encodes CASSARLAGDFTDTQYF.

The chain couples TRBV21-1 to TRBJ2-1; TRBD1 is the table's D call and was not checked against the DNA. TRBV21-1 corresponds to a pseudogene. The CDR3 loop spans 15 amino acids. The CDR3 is CASSPTGGSYNEQFF. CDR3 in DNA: TGTGCCAGCAGTCCTACAGGGGGCTCCTACAATGAGCAGTTCTTC.

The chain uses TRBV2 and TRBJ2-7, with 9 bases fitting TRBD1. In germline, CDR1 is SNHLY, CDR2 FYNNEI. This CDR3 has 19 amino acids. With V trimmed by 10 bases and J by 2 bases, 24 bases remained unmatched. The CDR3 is CATRRDWTGDPQYPYEQYF. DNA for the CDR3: TGTGCCACCCGAAGGGATTGGACAGGGGACCCTCAATACCCCTACGAGCAGTACTTC.

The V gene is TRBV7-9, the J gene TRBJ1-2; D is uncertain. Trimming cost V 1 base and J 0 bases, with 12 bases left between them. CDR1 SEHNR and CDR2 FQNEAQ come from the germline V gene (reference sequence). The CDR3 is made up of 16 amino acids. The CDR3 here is CASSLVTQDSNYGYTF. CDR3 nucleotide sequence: TGTGCCAGCAGCTTAGTGACCCAGGACTCTAACTATGGCTACACCTTC.

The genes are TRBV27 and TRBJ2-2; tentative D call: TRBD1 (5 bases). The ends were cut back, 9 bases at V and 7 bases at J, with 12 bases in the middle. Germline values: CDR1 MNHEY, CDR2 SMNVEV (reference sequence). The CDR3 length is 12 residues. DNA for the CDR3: TGTGCCAGTGCCCCAGGGATCGGGGAGCTGTTTTTT. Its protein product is CASAPGIGELFF.

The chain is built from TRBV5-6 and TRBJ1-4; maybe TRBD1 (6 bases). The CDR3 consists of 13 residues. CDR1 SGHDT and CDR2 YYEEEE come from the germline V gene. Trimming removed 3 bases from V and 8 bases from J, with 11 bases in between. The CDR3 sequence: CASSSWTAEKLFF. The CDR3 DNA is TGTGCCAGCAGCTCATGGACAGCCGAAAAACTGTTTTTT.

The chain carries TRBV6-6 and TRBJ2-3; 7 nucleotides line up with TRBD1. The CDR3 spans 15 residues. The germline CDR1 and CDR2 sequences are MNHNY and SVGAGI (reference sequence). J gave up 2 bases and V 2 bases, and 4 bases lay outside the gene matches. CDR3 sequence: CASSYAGTDTDTQYF. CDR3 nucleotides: TGTGCCAGCAGTTACGCCGGGACAGACACAGATACGCAGTATTTT.

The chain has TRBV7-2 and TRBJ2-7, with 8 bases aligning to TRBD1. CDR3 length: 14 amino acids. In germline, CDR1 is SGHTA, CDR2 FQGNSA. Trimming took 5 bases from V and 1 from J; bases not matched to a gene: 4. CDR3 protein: CASSARTGSYEQYF. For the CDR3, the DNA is TGTGCCAGCAGCGCACGGACAGGGTCCTACGAGCAGTACTTC. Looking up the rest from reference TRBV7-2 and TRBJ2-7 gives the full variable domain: GAGVSQSPSNKVTEKGKDVELRCDPISGHTALYWYRQSLGQGLEFLIYFQGNSAPDKSGLPSDRFSAERTGGSVSTLTIQRTQQEDSAVYLCASSARTGSYEQYFGPGTRLTVT.

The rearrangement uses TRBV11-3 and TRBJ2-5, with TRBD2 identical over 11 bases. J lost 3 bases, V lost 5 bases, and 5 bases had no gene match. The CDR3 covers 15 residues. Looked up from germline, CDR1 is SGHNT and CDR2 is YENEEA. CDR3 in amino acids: CASSTGLAGEETQYF. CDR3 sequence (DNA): TGTGCCAGCAGCACCGGACTAGCGGGCGAAGAGACCCAGTACTTC.

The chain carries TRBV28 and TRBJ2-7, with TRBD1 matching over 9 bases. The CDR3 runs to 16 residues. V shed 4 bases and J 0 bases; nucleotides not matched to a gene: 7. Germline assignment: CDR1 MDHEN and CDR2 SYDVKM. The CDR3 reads CASSSIGTGISYEQYF. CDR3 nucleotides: TGTGCCAGCAGTTCAATCGGGACAGGGATCTCCTACGAGCAGTACTTC.

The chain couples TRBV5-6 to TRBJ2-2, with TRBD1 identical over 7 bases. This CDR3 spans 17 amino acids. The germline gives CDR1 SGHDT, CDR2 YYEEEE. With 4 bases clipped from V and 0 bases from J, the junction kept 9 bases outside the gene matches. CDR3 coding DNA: TGTGCCAGCAGCCCTTTCCCCGGGACAGCGAACACCGGGGAGCTGTTTTTT. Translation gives CASSPFPGTANTGELFF.

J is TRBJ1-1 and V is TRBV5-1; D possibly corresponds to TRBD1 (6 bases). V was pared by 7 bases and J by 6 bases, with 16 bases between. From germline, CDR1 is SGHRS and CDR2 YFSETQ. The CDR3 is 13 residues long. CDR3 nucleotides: TGCGCCAGCGAAATCGACAGGTTGGCTGAAGCTTTCTTT. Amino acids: CASEIDRLAEAFF.

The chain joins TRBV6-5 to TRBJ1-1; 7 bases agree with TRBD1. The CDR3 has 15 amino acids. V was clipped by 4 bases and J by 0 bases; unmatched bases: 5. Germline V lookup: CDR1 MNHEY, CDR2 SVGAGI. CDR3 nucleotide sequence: TGTGCCAGCAGTTTCGGGACAGCTCTGAACACTGAAGCTTTCTTT. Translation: CASSFGTALNTEAFF.

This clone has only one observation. The CDR3 nucleotides read TGTGCCAGTAGTCATGACAGGGGCCAGACCCAGTACTTC. Residues: CASSHDRGQTQYF. The V gene is TRBV19, the J gene TRBJ2-5; 8 positions match TRBD1. Losses at the gene ends were 5 bases for V and 6 bases for J; bases not matched to a gene: 5. In germline, CDR1 is LNHDA, CDR2 SQIVND (reference sequence). The CDR3 has 13 amino acids. Full variable domain (rest looked up from reference TRBV19 and TRBJ2-5): DGGITQSPKYLFRKEGQNVTLSCEQNLNHDAMYWYRQDPGQGLRLIYYSQIVNDFQKGDIAEGYSVSREKKESFPLTVTSAQKNPTAFYLCASSHDRGQTQYFGPGTRLLVL.

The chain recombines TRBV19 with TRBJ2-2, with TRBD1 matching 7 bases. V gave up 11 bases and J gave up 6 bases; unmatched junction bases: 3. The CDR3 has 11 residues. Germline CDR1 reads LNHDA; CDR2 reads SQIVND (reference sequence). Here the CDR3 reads CASTGPGELFF. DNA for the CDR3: TGTGCCTCGACAGGGCCCGGGGAGCTGTTTTTT.